This paragraph reports one T cell receptor (beta chain). This specimen belongs to a study of blood T cell repertoires in COVID-19. Per the original methods: Nucleated cell counts were estimated from reference gene primer amplification. Profiling relied on immunoSEQ multiplex PCR, and the TCRdb table lists in-frame clones only, not all of them. Clone size and the V and J calls come from that table; the DNA yielded D and trimming. The profile shows approximately 210,000 clones, approximately 84% of them singletons. This CDR3 is 15 amino acids long. Germline-derived CDR1 and CDR2 are MDHEN and SYDVKM. The V end lost 1 base, the J end lost 4 bases, and 13 bases lay between the germline ends.

The rearrangement uses TRBV28 and TRBJ1-1, with D possibly TRBD1 on 5 matching bases. The receptor comes from a woman in her fifties or sixties with active or convalescent COVID-19. The sample taken for sequencing was peripheral blood. This CDR3 reads CASSLFRAGGTEAFF. CDR3 in DNA: TGTGCCAGCAGTTTATTCAGGGCCGGGGGCACTGAAGCTTTCTTT.